This T cell receptor beta chain was profiled in a study of blood T cell repertoires in COVID-19. The overall study: Both acute and convalescent COVID-19 samples were obtained from the United States, Italy and Spain. PBMCs, B-cell-depleted T cells, or T cells provided the cDNA or gDNA that made up the material.

In the original analysis: The assay estimated nucleated cells by amplifying reference gene primers. Libraries were prepared by immunoSEQ multiplex PCR; TCRdb keeps only in-frame clonotypes and omits some of them. The D gene and trimming were derived from the DNA, and the V and J assignments and clone size from that table. This table holds some 80,000 clones, 75% to 90% found once. CDR3 length: 15 residues. This chain joins TRBV12-1 and TRBJ1-1. TRBV12-1 is a documented pseudogene. The sequence came from a human donor in a cohort sampled during active COVID-19. Sequences were obtained from peripheral blood. This CDR3 is CASSAADEGNTEAFF. Written as DNA, the CDR3 is TGTGCCAGCAGCGCCGCGGACGAGGGCAACACTGAAGCTTTCTTT.